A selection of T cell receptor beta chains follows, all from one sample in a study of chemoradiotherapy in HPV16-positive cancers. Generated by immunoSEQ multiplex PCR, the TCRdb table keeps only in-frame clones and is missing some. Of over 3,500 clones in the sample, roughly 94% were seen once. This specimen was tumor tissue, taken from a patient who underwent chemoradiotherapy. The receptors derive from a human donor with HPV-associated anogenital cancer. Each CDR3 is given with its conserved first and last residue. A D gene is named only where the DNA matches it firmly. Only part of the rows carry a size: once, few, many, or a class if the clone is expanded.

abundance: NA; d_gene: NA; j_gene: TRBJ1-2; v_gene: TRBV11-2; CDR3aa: CASSLASAALYGYTF; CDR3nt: TGTGCCAGCAGCTTAGCGTCGGCGGCACTCTATGGCTACACCTTC
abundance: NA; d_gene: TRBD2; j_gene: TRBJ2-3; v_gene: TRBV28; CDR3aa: CASSLSSGLDTQYF; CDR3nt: TGTGCCAGCAGTTTATCTAGCGGCTTAGATACGCAGTATTTT
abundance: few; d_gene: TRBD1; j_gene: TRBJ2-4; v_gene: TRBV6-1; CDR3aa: CASSEGWGTGVAKNIQYF; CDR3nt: TGTGCCAGCAGTGAAGGATGGGGGACAGGGGTAGCCAAAAACATTCAGTACTTC
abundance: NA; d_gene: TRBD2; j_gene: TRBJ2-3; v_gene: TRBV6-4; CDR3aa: CASSDGLAGDTQYF; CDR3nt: TGTGCCAGCAGTGACGGACTAGCGGGAGATACGCAGTATTTT
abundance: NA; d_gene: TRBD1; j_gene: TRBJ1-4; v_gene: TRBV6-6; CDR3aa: CASTADQGAWEKLFF; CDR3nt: TGTGCCAGCACCGCCGATCAGGGGGCTTGGGAAAAACTGTTTTTT
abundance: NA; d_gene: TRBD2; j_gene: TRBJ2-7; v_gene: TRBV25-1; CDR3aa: CASSEGASGGDYYEQYF; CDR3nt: TGTGCCAGCAGTGAAGGGGCTAGCGGGGGAGACTACTACGAGCAGTACTTC
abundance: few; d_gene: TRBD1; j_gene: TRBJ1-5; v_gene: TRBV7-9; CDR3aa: CASSLGGTDLNQPQHF; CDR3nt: TGTGCCAGCAGCTTAGGGGGGACAGACTTAAATCAGCCCCAGCATTTT
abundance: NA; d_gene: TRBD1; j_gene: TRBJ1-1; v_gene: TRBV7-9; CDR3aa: CASSYNRGTVGGTEAFF; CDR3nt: TGTGCCAGCAGTTATAACCGAGGGACAGTCGGGGGCACTGAAGCTTTCTTT
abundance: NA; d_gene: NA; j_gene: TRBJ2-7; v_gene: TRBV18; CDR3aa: CASAQYTGTTEQYF; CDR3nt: TGTGCCAGCGCTCAATACACAGGGACAACCGAGCAGTACTTC
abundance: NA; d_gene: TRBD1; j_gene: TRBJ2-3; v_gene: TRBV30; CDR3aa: CAWSLTGADTQYF; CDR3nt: TGTGCCTGGAGTCTGACAGGGGCAGATACGCAGTATTTT
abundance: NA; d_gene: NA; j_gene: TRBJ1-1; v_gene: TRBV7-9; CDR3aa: CASSSSSLDTEAFF; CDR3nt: TGTGCCAGCAGCTCCTCATCCCTAGACACTGAAGCTTTCTTT
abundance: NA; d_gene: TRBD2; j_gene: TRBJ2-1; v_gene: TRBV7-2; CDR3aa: CASSLSRRAGGYNEQFF; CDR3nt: TGTGCCAGCAGCTTATCCAGGCGGGCGGGGGGATACAATGAGCAGTTCTTC
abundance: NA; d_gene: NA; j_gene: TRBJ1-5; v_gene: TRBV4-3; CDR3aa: CASSQSIYNQPQHF; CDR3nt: TGCGCCAGCAGCCAAAGTATATACAATCAGCCCCAGCATTTT
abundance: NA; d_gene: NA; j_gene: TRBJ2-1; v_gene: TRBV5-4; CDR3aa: CASSLLLEQFF; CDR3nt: TGTGCCAGCAGCTTGTTGTTGGAGCAGTTCTTC
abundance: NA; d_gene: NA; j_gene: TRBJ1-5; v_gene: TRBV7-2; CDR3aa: CASSLARDQPQHF; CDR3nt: TGTGCCAGCAGCTTAGCCAGGGACCAGCCCCAGCATTTT
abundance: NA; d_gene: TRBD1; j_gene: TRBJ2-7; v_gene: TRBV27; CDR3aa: CASSLAGQGPYEQYF; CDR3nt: TGTGCCAGCAGTTTAGCTGGACAGGGACCGTACGAGCAGTACTTC
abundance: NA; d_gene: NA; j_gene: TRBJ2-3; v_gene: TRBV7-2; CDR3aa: CASSFSGGTSRRTDTQYF; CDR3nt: TGTGCCAGCAGCTTCAGTGGGGGGACTTCCCGACGCACAGATACGCAGTATTTT
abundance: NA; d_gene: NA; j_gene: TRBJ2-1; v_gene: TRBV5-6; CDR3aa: CASSLYGGNEQFF; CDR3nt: TGTGCCAGCAGCTTGTACGGGGGCAATGAGCAGTTCTTC
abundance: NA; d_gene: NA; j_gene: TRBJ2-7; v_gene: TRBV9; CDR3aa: CASSVADGSYEQYF; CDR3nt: TGTGCCAGCAGCGTAGCGGACGGCTCCTACGAGCAGTACTTC
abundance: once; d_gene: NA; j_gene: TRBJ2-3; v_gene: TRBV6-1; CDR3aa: CASSERGATVDTQYF; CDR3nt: TGTGCCAGCAGTGAAAGGGGGGCGACAGTCGATACGCAGTATTTT
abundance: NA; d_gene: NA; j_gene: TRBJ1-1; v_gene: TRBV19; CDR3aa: CATSRRDAKTEAFF; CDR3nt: TGTGCCACCTCGCGCCGGGACGCCAAAACTGAAGCTTTCTTT
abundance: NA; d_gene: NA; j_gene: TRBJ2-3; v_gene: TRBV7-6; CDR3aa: CASSLGGTEAADTQYF; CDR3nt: TGTGCCAGCAGCTTAGGAGGAACGGAAGCGGCAGATACGCAGTATTTT
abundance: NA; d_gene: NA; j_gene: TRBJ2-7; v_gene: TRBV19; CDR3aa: CASSIGAGPSYEQYF; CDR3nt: TGTGCCAGTAGTATAGGAGCGGGCCCCTCCTACGAGCAGTACTTC
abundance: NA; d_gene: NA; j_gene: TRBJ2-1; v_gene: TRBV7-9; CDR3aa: CASSLYSANEQFF; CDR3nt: TGTGCCAGCAGCTTATATTCCGCCAATGAGCAGTTCTTC
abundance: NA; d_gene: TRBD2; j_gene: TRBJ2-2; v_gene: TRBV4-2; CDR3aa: CASSQRTSGGWNTGELFF; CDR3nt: TGTGCCAGCAGCCAGAGGACTAGCGGGGGGTGGAACACCGGGGAGCTGTTTTTT
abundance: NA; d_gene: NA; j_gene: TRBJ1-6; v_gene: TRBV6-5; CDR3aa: CASSPATDSPLHF; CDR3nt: TGTGCCAGCAGCCCCGCCACCGATTCACCCCTCCACTTT
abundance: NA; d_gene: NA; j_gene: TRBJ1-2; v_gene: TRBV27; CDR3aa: CATRALANYGYTF; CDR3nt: TGTGCCACTCGGGCCCTAGCTAACTATGGCTACACCTTC
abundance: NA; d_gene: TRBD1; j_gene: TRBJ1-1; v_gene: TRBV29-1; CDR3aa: CSVDGTGSRNTEAFF; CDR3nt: TGCAGCGTTGATGGGACAGGGAGTAGAAACACTGAAGCTTTCTTT
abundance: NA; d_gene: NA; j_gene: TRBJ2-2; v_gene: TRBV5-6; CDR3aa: CASSLSPQGIPGELFF; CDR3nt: TGTGCCAGCAGCTTGTCCCCTCAGGGTATCCCCGGGGAGCTGTTTTTT
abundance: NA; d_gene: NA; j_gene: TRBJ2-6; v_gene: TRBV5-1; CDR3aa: CASSTGDRHSGANVLTF; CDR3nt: TGCGCCAGCAGCACAGGAGACCGACACTCTGGGGCCAACGTCCTGACTTTC